This TCR beta chain was retrieved from a study of T cell responses to AZD1222 COVID-19 vaccine. Study results and caveats: Donors, mostly white British, included more females; clonal diversity was possibly underestimated.

Comment on this clone: Its antigen is not identified.

Here immunoSEQ multiplex PCR was the method, and the copy in TCRdb shows in-frame clones only, minus some. The sample has approximately 170,000 clones, 70% to 90% seen once. The CDR3 consists of 18 residues. Unmatched junction bases numbered 10, after V lost 5 bases and J lost 2 bases. Germline V lookup: CDR1 SGHTA, CDR2 FQGTGA. This receptor was identified in an adult who received the AZD1222 COVID-19 vaccine. J is TRBJ2-1 and V is TRBV7-3; TRBD2 agrees at 12 bases. The sample here was peripheral blood, taken 28 days after the second AZD1222 dose. The CDR3, as DNA: TGTGCCAGCAGCCCCGTGGGGCTAGCGGGGGGGCCCTACAATGAGCAGTTCTTC. Protein product: CASSPVGLAGGPYNEQFF.